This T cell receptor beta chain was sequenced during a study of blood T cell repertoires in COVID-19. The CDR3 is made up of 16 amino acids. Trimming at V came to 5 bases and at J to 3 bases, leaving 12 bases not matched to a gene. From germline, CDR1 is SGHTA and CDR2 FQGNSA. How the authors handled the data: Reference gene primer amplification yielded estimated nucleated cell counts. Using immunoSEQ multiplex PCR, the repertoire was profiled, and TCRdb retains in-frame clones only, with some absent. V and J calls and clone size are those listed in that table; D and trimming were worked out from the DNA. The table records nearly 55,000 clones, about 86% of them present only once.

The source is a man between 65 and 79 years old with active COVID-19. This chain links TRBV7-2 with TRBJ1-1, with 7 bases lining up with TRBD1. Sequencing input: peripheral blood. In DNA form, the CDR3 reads TGTGCCAGCAGCCCTAGACAGGGCTTTAGAGACACTGAAGCTTTCTTT. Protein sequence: CASSPRQGFRDTEAFF. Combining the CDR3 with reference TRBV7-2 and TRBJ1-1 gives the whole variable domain GAGVSQSPSNKVTEKGKDVELRCDPISGHTALYWYRQSLGQGLEFLIYFQGNSAPDKSGLPSDRFSAERTGGSVSTLTIQRTQQEDSAVYLCASSPRQGFRDTEAFFGQGTRLTVV.